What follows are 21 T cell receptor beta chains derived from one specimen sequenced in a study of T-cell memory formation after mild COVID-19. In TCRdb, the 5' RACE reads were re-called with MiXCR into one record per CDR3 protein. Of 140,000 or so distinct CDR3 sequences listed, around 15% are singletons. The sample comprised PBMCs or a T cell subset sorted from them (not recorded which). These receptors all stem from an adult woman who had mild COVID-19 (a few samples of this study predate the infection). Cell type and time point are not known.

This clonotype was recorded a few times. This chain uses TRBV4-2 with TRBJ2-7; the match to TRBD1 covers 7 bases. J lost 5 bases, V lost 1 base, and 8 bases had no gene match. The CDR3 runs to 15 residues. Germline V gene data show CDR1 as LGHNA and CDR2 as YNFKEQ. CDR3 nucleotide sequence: TGTGCCAGCAGCCAAGGGACAGGAGGTGTCAACGAGCAGTACTTC. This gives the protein CASSQGTGGVNEQYF.

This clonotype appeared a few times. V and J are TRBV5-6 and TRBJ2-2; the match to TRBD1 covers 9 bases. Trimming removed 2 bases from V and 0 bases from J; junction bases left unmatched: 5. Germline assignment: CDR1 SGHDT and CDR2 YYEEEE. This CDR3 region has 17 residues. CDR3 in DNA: TGTGCCAGCAGCTTTCTTAACAGGGGGCCGAACACCGGGGAGCTGTTTTTT. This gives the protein CASSFLNRGPNTGELFF.

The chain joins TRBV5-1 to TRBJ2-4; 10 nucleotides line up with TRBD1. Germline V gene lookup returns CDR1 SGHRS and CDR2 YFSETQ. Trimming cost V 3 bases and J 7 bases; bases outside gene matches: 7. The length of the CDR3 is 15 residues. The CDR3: CASSSQADRGNIQYF. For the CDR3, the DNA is TGCGCCAGCAGCTCCCAAGCGGACAGGGGGAACATTCAGTACTTC. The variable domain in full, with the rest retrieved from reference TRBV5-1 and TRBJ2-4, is KAGVTQTPRYLIKTRGQQVTLSCSPISGHRSVSWYQQTPGQGLQFLFEYFSETQRNKGNFPGRFSGRQFSNSRSEMNVSTLELGDSALYLCASSSQADRGNIQYFGAGTRLSVL.

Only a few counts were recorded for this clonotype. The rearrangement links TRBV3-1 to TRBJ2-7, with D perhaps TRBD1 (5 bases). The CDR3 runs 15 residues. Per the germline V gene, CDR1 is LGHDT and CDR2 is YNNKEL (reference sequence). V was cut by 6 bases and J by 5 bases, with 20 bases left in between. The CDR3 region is CASSSPSQGSHEQYF. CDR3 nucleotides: TGTGCCAGCAGTTCCCCTTCCCAGGGAAGCCACGAGCAGTACTTC.

The CDR3 spells CALAGRDTDTQYF. CDR3 in DNA: TGTGCCTTAGCGGGAAGAGACACAGATACGCAGTATTTT. This rearrangement joins TRBV7-2 to TRBJ2-3, with 8 bases identical to TRBD2. The germline gives CDR1 SGHTA, CDR2 FQGNSA. The CDR3 length is 13 residues. V was pared by 11 bases and J by 2 bases, with 6 bases of the junction left unmatched.

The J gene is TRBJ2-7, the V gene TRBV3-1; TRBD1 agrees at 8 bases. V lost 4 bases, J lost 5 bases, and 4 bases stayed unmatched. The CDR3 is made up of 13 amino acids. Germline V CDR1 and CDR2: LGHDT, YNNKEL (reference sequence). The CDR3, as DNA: TGTGCCAGCAGCCGGACAGGGTACCACGAGCAGTACTTC. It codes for CASSRTGYHEQYF.

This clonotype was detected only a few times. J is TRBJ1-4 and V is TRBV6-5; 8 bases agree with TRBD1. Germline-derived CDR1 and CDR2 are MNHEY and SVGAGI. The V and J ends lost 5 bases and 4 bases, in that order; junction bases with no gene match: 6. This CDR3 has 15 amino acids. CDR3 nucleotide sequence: TGTGCCAGCAGTACTCAGGGGGCTGGTAATGAAAAACTGTTTTTT. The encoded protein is CASSTQGAGNEKLFF.

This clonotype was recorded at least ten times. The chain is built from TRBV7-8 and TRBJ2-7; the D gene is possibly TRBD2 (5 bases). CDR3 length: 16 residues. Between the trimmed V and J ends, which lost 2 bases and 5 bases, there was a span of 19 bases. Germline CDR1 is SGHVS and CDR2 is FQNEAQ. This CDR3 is CASSLLPGSRSNEQYF. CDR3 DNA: TGTGCCAGCAGCTTACTCCCGGGATCAAGGAGCAACGAGCAGTACTTC. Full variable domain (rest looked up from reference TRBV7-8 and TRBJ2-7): GAGVSQSPRYKVAKRGQDVALRCDPISGHVSLFWYQQALGQGPEFLTYFQNEAQLDKSGLPSDRFFAERPEGSVSTLKIQRTQQEDSAVYLCASSLLPGSRSNEQYFGPGTRLTVT.

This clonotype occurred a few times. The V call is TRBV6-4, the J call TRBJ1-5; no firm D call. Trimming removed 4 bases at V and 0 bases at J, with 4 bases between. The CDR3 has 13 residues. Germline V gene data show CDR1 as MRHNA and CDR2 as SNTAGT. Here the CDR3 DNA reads TGTGCCAGCAGTGTGGATAGCAATCAGCCCCAGCATTTT. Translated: CASSVDSNQPQHF.

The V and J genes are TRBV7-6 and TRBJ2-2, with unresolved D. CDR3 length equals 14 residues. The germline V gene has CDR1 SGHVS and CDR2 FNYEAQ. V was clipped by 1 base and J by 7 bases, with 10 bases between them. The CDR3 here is CASSLGILDGELFF. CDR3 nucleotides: TGTGCCAGCAGCTTAGGCATTCTTGACGGGGAGCTGTTTTTT.

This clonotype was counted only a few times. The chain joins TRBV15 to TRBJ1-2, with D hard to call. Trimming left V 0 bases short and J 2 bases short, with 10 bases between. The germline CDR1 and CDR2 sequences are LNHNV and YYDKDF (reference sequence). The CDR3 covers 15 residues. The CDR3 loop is CATSRDLGSNYGYTF. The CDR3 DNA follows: TGTGCCACCAGCAGAGATCTGGGGTCAAACTATGGCTACACCTTC.

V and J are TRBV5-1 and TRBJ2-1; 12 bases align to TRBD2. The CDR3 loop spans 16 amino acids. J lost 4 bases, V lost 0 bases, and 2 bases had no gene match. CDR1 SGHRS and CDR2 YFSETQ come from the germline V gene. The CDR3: CASSLGTSGDYNEQFF. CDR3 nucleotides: TGCGCCAGCAGCTTGGGGACTAGCGGGGATTACAATGAGCAGTTCTTC.

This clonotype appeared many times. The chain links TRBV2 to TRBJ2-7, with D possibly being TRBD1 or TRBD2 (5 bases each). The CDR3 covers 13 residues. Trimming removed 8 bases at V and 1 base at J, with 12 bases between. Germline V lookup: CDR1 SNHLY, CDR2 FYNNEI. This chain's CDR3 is CASRWGSSYEQYF. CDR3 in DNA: TGTGCCAGCCGTTGGGGGAGTTCCTACGAGCAGTACTTC.

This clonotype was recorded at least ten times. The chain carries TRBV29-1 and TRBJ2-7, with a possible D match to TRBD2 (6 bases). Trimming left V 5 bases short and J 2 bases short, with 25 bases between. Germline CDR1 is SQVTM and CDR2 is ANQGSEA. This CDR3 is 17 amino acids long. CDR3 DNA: TGCAGCGTTCACCCGAGAGGCAGGTTGGGACTCCCCTACGAGCAGTACTTC. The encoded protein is CSVHPRGRLGLPYEQYF.

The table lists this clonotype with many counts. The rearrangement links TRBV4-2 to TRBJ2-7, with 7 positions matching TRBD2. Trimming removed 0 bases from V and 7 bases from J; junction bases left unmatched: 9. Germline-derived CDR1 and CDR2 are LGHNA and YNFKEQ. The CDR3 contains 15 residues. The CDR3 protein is CASSQEDGGSGEQYF. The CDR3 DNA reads TGTGCCAGCAGCCAAGAAGACGGGGGGTCCGGGGAGCAGTACTTC.

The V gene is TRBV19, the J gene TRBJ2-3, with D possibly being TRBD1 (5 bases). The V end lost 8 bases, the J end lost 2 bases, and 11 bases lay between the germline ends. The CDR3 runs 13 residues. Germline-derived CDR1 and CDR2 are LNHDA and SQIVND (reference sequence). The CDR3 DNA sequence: TGTGCCAGTGCCGACAGAGACACAGATACGCAGTATTTT. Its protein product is CASADRDTDTQYF.

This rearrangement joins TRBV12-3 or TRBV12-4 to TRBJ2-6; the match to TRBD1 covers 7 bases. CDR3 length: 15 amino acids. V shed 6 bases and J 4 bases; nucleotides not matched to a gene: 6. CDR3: CASRTTGAGANVLTF. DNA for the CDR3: TGTGCCAGCAGAACAACAGGGGCCGGGGCCAACGTCCTGACTTTC.

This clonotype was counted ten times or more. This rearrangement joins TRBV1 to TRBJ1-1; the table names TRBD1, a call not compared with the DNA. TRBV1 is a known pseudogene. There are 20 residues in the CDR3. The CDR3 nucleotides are TGCACCAGCAGCCACCCGCTGGCCATACTCGGGACAATCTATTTGACTGAAGCTTTCTTT. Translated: CTSSHPLAILGTIYLTEAFF.

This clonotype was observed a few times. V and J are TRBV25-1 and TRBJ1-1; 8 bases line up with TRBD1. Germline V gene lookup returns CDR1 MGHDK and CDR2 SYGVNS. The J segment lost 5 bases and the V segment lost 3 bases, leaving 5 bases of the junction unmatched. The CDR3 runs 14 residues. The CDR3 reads CASSDGQGGTEAFF. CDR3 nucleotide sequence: TGTGCCAGCAGTGACGGACAGGGAGGGACTGAAGCTTTCTTT. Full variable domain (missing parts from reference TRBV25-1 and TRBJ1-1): EADIYQTPRYLVIGTGKKITLECSQTMGHDKMYWYQQDPGMELHLIHYSYGVNSTEKGDLSSESTVSRIRTEHFPLTLESARPSHTSQYLCASSDGQGGTEAFFGQGTRLTVV.

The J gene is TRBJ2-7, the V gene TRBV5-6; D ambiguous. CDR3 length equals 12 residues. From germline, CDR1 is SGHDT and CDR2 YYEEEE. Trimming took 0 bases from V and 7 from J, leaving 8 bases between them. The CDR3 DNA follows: TGTGCCAGCAGCTTGGTATCCGAGGAGCAGTACTTC. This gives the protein CASSLVSEEQYF.

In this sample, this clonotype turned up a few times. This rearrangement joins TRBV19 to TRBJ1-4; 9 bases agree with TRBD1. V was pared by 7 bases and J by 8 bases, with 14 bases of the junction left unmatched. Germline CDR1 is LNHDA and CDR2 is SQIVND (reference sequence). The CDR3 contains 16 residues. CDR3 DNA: TGTGCCAGTACCCTCCGGCGGGGACAGGGTGAAGAAAAACTGTTTTTT. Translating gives CASTLRRGQGEEKLFF.